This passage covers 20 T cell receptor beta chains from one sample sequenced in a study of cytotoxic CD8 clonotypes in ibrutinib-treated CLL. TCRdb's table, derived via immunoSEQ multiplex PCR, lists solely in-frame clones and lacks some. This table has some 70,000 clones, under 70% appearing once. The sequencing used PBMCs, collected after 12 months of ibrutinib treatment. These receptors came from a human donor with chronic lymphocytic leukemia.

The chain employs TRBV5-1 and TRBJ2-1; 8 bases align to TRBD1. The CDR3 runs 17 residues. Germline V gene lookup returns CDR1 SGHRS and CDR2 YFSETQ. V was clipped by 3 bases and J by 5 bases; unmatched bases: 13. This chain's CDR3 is CASSSVGLQGDDNEQFF. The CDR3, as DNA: TGCGCCAGCAGCTCCGTAGGACTACAGGGGGATGACAATGAGCAGTTCTTC.

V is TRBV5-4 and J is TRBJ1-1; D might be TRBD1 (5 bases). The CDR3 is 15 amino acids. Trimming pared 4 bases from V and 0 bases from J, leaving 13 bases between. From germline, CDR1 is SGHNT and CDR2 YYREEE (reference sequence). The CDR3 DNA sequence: TGTGCCAGCAGCCGAATCGGGGCCCTGAACACTGAAGCTTTCTTT. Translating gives CASSRIGALNTEAFF.

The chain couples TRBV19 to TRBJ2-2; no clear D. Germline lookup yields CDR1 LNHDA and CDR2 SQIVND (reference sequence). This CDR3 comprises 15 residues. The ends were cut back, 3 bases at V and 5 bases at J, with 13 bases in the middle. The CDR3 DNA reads TGTGCCAGTAGTATCTACGCGAGCCTAACCGGGGAGCTGTTTTTT. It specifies CASSIYASLTGELFF.

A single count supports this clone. The chain's CDR3 is CASSLGWGHWEAFF. The CDR3 DNA is TGCGCCAGCAGCCTGGGCTGGGGCCACTGGGAAGCTTTCTTT. V is TRBV5-1 and J is TRBJ1-1; possibly TRBD1 for D (5 bases). V was trimmed by 4 bases and J by 8 bases, leaving 18 bases between them. This CDR3 contains 14 residues. Per the germline V gene, CDR1 is SGHRS and CDR2 is YFSETQ.

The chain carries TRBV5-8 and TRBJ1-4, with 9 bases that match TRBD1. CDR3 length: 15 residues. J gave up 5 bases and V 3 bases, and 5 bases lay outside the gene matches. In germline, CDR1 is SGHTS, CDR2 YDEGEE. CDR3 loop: CASSSGQGTNEKLFF. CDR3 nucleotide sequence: TGTGCCAGCAGCTCCGGACAGGGGACGAATGAAAAACTGTTTTTT.

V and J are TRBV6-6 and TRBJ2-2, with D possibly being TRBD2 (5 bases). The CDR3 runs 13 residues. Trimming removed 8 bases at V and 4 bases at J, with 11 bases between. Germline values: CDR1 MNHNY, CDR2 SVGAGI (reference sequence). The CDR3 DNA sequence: TGTGCCAGCGCCCCTGGGAGCACCGGGGAGCTGTTTTTT. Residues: CASAPGSTGELFF.

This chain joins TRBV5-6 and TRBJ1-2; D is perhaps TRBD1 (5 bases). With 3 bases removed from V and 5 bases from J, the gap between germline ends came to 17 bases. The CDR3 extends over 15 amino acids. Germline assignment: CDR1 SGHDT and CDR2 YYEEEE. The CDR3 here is CASSWPSRAGYGYTF. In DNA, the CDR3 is TGTGCCAGCAGCTGGCCGAGCAGGGCCGGTTATGGCTACACCTTC.

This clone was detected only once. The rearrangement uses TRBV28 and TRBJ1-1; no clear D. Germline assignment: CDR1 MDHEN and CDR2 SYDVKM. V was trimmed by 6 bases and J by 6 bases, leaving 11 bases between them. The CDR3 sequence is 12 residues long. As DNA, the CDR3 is TGTGCCAGCAGGGTGATAAACGCTGAAGCTTTCTTT. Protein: CASRVINAEAFF.

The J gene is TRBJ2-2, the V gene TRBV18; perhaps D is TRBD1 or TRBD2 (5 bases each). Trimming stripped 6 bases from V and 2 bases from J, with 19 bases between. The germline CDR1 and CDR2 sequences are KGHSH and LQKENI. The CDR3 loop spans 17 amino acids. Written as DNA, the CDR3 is TGTGCCAGCTCCACCAAAGGACCAGGGACCAACACCGGGGAGCTGTTTTTT. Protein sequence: CASSTKGPGTNTGELFF.

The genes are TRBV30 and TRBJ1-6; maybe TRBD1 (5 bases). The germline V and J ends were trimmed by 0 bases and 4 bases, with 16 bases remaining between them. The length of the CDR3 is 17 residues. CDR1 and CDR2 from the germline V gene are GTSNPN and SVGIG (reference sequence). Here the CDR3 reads CAWSVFGGGRYNSPLHF. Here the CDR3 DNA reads TGTGCCTGGAGTGTATTCGGGGGGGGGAGATATAATTCACCCCTCCACTTT.

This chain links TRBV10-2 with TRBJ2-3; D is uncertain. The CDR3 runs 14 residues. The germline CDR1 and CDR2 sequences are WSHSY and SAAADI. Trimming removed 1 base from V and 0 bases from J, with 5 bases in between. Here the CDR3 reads CASSELASTDTQYF. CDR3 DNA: TGCGCCAGCAGTGAGTTGGCTAGCACAGATACGCAGTATTTT.

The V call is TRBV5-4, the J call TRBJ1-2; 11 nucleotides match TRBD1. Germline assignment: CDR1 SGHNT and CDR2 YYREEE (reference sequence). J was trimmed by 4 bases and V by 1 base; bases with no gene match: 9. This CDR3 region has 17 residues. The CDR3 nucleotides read TGTGCCAGCAGCTTGACAAGGACAGGGGGCGCTGGCTATGGCTACACCTTC. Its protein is CASSLTRTGGAGYGYTF.

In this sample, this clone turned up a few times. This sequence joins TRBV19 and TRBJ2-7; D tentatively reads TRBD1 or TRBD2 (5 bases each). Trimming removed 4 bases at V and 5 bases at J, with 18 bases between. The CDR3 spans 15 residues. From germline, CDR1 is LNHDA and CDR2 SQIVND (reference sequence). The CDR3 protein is CASSNPEGARDEQYF. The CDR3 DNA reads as TGTGCCAGTAGTAACCCCGAGGGAGCCAGGGACGAGCAGTACTTC.

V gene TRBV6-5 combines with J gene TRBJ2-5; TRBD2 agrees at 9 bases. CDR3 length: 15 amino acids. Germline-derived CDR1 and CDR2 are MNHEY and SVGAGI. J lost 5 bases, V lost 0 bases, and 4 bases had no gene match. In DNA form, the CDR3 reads TGTGCCAGCAGTTACTCGACCCTAGCGGGGGAGACCCAGTACTTC. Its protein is CASSYSTLAGETQYF.

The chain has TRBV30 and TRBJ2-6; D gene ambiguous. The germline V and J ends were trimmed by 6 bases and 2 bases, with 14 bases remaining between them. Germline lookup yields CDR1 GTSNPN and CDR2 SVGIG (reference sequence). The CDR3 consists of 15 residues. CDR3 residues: CACAFQDAGANVLTF. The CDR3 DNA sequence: TGTGCCTGTGCATTTCAGGATGCTGGGGCCAACGTCCTGACTTTC. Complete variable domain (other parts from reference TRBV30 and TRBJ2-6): SQTIHQWPATLVQPVGSPLSLECTVEGTSNPNLYWYRQAAGRGLQLLFYSVGIGQISSEVPQNLSASRPQDRQFILSSKKLLLSDSGFYLCACAFQDAGANVLTFGAGSRLTVL.

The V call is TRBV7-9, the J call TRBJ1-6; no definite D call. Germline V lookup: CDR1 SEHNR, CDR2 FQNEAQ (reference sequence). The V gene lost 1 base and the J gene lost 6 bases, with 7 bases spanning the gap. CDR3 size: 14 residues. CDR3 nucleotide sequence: TGTGCCAGCAGCTTAGGGCAGCTTAATTCACCCCTCCACTTT. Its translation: CASSLGQLNSPLHF. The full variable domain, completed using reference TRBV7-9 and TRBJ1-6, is DTGVSQNPRHKITKRGQNVTFRCDPISEHNRLYWYRQTLGQGPEFLTYFQNEAQLEKSRLLSDRFSAERPKGSFSTLEIQRTEQGDSAMYLCASSLGQLNSPLHFGNGTRLTVT.

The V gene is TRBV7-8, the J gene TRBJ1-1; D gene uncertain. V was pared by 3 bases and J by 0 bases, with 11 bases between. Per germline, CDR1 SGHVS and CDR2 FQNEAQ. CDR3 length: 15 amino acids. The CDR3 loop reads CASSFTITMNTEAFF. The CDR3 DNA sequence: TGTGCCAGCAGCTTTACAATCACCATGAACACTGAAGCTTTCTTT. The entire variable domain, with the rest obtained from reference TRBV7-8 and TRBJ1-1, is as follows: GAGVSQSPRYKVAKRGQDVALRCDPISGHVSLFWYQQALGQGPEFLTYFQNEAQLDKSGLPSDRFFAERPEGSVSTLKIQRTQQEDSAVYLCASSFTITMNTEAFFGQGTRLTVV.

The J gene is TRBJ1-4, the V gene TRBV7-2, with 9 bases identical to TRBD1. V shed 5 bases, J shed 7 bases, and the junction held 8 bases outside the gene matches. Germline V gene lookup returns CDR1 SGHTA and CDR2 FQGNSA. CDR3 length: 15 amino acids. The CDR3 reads CASSLDRGMGEKLFF. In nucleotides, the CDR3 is TGTGCCAGCAGCCTCGACAGGGGGATGGGTGAAAAACTGTTTTTT.

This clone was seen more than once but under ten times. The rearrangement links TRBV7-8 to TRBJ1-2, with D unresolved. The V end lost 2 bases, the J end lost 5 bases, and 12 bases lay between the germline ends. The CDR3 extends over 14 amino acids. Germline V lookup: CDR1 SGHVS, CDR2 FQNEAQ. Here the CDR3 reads CASSLRAGGYGYTF. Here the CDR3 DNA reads TGTGCCAGCAGCTTACGGGCAGGCGGGTATGGCTACACCTTC.

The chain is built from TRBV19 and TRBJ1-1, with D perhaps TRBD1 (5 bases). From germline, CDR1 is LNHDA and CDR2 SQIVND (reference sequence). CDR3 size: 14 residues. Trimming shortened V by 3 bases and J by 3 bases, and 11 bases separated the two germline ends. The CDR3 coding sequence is TGTGCCAGTAGTATCTCAGGGTGGGACACTGAAGCTTTCTTT. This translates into CASSISGWDTEAFF.